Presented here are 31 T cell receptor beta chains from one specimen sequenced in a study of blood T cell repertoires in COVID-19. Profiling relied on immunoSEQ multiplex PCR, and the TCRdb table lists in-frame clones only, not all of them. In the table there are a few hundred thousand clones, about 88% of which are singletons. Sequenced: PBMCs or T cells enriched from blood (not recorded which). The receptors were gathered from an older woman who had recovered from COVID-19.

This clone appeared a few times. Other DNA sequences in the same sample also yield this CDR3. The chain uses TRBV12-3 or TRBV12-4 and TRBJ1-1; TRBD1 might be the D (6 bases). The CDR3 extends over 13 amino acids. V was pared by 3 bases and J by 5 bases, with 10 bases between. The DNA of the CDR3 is TGTGCCAGCAGTTTGGGACAAGGGACTGAAGCTTTCTTT. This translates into CASSLGQGTEAFF.

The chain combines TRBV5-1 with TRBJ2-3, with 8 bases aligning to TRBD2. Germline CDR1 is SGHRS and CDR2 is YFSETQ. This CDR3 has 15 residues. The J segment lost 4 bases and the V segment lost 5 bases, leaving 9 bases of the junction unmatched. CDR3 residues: CASRSNSGDADTQYF. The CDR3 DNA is TGCGCCAGCAGATCCAATAGCGGGGACGCAGATACGCAGTATTTT.

The DNA of the CDR3 is TGCGCCAGCAGCTCTAGGAAGCACACTGAAGCTTTCTTT. It encodes CASSSRKHTEAFF. V usage is TRBV4-1 and J usage is TRBJ1-1; D not resolved. CDR1 is MGHRA, CDR2 YSYEKL, per germline. The CDR3 sequence is 13 residues long. Trimming shortened V by 5 bases and J by 3 bases, and 10 bases separated the two germline ends.

In DNA form, the CDR3 reads TGTGCCACCAGTGGCGAGACAGGGGGGAGTTATGGCTACACCTTC. Protein: CATSGETGGSYGYTF. V gene TRBV24-1 combines with J gene TRBJ1-2; 9 nucleotides agree with TRBD1. The ends lost 5 bases at V and 5 bases at J; junction bases unmatched: 8. Germline lookup yields CDR1 KGHDR and CDR2 SFDVKD. This CDR3 contains 15 residues.

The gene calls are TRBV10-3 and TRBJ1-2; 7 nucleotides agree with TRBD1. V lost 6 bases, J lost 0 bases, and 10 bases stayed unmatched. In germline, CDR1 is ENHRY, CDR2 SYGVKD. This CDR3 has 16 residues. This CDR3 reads CAIRSPGQPANYGYTF. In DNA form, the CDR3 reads TGTGCCATCAGATCTCCGGGACAGCCCGCTAACTATGGCTACACCTTC.

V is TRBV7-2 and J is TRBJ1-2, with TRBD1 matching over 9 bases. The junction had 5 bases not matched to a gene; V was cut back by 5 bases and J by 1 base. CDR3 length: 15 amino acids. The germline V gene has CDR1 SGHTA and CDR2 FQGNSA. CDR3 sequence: CASSLTGGFNYGYTF. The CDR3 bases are TGTGCCAGCAGCCTCACAGGGGGCTTTAACTATGGCTACACCTTC.

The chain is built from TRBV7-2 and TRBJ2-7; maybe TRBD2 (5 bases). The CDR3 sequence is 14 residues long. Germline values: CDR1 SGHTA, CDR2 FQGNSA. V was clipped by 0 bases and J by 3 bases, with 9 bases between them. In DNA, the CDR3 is TGTGCCAGCAGCTTAGCGCGGGTCCGCTACGAGCAGTACTTC. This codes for CASSLARVRYEQYF.

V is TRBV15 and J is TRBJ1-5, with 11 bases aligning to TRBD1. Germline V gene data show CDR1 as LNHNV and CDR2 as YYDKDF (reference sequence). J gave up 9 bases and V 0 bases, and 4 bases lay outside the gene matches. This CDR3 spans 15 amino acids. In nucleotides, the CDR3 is TGTGCCACCAGCAGAGAAGGGACAGGGGGATTGCCCCAGCATTTT. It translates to CATSREGTGGLPQHF.

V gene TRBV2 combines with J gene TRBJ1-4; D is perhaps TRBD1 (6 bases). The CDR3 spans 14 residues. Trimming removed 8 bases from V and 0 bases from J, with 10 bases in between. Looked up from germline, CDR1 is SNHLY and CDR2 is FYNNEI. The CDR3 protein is CASGDIPTNEKLFF. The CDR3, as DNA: TGTGCCAGCGGGGACATTCCAACTAATGAAAAACTGTTTTTT.

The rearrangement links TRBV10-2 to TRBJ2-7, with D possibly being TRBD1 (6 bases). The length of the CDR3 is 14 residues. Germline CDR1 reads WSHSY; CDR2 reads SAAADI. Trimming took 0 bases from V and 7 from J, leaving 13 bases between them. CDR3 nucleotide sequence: TGCGCCAGCAGTGAGTCGATGGGGGCGATTGAGCAGTACTTC. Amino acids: CASSESMGAIEQYF.

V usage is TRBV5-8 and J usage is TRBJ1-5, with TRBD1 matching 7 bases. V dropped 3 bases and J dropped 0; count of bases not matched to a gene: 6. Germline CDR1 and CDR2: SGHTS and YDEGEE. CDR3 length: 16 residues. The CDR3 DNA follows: TGTGCCAGCAGCTCCGGGACAGTTCATAGCAATCAGCCCCAGCATTTT. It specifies CASSSGTVHSNQPQHF.

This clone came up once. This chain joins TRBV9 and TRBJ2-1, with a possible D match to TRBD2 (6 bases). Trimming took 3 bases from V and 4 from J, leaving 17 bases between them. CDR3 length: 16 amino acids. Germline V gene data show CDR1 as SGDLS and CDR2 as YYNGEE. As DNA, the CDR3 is TGTGCCAGCAGCGCCGGCGGCTCGGGACTTTACAATGAGCAGTTCTTC. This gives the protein CASSAGGSGLYNEQFF.

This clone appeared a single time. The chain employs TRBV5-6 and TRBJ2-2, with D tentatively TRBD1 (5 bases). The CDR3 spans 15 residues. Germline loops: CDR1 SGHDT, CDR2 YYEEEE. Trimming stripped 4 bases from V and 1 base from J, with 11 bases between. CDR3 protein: CASSLQGMNTGELFF. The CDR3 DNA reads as TGTGCCAGCAGCCTTCAGGGTATGAACACCGGGGAGCTGTTTTTT.

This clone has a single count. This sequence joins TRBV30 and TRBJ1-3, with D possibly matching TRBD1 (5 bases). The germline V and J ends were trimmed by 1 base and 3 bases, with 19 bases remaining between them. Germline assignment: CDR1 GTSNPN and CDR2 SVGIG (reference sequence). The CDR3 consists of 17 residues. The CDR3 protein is CAWSGRVFGGYGNTIYF. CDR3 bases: TGTGCCTGGAGTGGAAGGGTTTTCGGGGGGTATGGAAACACCATATATTTT.

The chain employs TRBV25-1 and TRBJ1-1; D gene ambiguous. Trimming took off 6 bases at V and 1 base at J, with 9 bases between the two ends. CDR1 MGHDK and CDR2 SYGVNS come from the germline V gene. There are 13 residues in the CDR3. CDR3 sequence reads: CASSHATNTEAFF. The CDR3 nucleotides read TGTGCCAGCAGCCATGCTACGAACACTGAAGCTTTCTTT. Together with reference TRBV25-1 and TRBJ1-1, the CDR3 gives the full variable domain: EADIYQTPRYLVIGTGKKITLECSQTMGHDKMYWYQQDPGMELHLIHYSYGVNSTEKGDLSSESTVSRIRTEHFPLTLESARPSHTSQYLCASSHATNTEAFFGQGTRLTVV.

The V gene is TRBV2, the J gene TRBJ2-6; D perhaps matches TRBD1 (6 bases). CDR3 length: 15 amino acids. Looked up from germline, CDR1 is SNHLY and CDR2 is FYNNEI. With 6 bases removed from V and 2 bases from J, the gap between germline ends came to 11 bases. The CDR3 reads CASSGPGAGANVLTF. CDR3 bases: TGTGCCAGCAGCGGGCCAGGGGCTGGGGCCAACGTCCTGACTTTC.

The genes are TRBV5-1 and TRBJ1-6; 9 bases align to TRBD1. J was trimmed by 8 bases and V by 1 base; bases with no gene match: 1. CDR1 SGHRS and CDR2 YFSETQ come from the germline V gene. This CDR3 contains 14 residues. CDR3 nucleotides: TGCGCCAGCAGCTTGCGGGACAGGGATTCACCCCTCCACTTT. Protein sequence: CASSLRDRDSPLHF.

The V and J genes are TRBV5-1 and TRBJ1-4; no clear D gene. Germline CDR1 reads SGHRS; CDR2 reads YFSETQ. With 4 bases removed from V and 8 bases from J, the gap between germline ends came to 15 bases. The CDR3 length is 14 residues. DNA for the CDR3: TGCGCCAGCAGCCCGGAGGACGTTGGGGAAAAACTGTTTTTT. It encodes CASSPEDVGEKLFF.

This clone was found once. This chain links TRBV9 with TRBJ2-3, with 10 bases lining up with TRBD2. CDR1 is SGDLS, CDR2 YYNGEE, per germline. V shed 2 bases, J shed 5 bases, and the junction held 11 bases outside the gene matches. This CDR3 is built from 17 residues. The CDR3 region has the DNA TGTGCCAGCAGCGTTAGCGGGGGGTGGAGTATGGGAGATACGCAGTATTTT. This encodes CASSVSGGWSMGDTQYF.

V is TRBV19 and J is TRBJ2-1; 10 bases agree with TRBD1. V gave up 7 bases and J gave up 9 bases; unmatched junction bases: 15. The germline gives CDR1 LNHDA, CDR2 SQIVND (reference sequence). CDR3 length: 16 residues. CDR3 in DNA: TGTGCCAGTATTCAACCTATACCGGGACAGGGGTTTGAGCAGTTCTTC. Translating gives CASIQPIPGQGFEQFF.

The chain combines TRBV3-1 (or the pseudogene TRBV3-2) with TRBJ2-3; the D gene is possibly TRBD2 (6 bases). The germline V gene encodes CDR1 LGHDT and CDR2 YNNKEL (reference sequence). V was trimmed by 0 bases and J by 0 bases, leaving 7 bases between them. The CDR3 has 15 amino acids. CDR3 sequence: CASSQDGRSTDTQYF. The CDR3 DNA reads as TGTGCCAGCAGCCAAGATGGGAGGAGCACAGATACGCAGTATTTT.

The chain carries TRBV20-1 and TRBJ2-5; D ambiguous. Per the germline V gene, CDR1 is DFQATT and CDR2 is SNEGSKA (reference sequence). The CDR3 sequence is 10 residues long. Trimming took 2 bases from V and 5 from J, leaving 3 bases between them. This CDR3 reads CSARSETQYF. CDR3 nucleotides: TGCAGTGCTAGATCGGAGACCCAGTACTTC.

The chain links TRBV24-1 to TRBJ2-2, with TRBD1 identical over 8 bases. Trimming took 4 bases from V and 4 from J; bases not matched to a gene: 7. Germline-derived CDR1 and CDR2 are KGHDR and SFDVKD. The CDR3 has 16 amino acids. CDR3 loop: CATSDHQGAVTGELFF. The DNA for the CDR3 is TGTGCCACCAGTGACCACCAGGGGGCGGTCACCGGGGAGCTGTTTTTT.

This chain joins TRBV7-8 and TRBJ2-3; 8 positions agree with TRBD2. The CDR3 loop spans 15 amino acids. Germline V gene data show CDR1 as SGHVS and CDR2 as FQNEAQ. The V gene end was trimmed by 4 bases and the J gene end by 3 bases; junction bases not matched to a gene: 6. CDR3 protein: CASSSQLAGTDTQYF. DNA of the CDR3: TGTGCCAGCAGCTCCCAATTAGCGGGGACAGATACGCAGTATTTT.

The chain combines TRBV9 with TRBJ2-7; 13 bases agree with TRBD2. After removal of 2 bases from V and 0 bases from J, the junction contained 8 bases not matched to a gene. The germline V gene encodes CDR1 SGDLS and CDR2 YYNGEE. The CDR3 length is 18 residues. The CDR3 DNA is TGTGCCAGCAGCGTTCGCCCCGGGACTAGCGGGGCCTCCTACGAGCAGTACTTC. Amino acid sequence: CASSVRPGTSGASYEQYF.

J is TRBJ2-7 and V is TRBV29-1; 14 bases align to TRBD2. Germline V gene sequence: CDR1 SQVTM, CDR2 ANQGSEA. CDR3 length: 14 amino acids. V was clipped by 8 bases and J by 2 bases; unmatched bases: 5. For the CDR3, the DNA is TGCAGCCCGGGACTAGCGGGGGTTACCTACGAGCAGTACTTC. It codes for CSPGLAGVTYEQYF.

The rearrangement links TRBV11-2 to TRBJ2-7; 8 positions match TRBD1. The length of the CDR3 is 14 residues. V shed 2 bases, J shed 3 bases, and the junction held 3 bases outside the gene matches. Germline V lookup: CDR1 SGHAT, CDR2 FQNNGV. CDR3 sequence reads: CASSLNRGSYEQYF. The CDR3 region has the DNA TGTGCCAGCAGCTTAAACAGGGGGAGCTACGAGCAGTACTTC. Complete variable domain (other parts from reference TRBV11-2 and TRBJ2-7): EAGVAQSPRYKIIEKRQSVAFWCNPISGHATLYWYQQILGQGPKLLIQFQNNGVVDDSQLPKDRFSAERLKGVDSTLKIQPAKLEDSAVYLCASSLNRGSYEQYFGPGTRLTVT.

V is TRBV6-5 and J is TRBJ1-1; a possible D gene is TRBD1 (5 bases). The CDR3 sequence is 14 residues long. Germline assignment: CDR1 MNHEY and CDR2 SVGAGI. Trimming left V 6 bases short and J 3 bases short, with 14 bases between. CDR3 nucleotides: TGTGCCAGCAGACTTACCACAGGCTACACTGAAGCTTTCTTT. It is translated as CASRLTTGYTEAFF.

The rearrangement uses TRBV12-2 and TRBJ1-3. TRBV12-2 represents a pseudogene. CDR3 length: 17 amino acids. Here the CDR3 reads CASRLDGGTNSGNTIYF. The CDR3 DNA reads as TGTGCAAGTCGCTTAGACGGGGGGACTAACTCTGGAAACACCATATATTTT.

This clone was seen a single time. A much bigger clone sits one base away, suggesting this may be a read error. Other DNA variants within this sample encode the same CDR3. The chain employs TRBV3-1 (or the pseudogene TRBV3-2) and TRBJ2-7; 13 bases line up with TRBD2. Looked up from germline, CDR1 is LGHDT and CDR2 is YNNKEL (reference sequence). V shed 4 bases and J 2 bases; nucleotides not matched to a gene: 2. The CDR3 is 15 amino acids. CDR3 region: CASSLGTSGAYEQYF. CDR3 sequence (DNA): TGTGCCAGCAGCCTCGGGACTAGCGGGGCCTACGAGCAGTACTTC.

For the CDR3, the DNA is TGTGCCAGCAGTGAAGCGGGAAGGGGTGGAAACTATGGCTACACCTTC. Translation gives CASSEAGRGGNYGYTF. This sequence joins TRBV2 and TRBJ1-2; possible D gene TRBD1, 5 bases. This CDR3 is built from 16 residues. In germline, CDR1 is SNHLY, CDR2 FYNNEI. V was trimmed by 0 bases and J by 2 bases, leaving 13 bases between them.